This T cell receptor beta chain was retrieved from a study of OX40 agonist ivuxolimab in advanced cancers. Study information: In this cohort, patients received ivuxolimab, an agonistic anti-OX40 (CD134) antibody. While on treatment, patients had intravenous ivuxolimab at 0.01 to 10 mg/kg every 2 weeks. Three patients responded partially, comprising one with hepatocellular carcinoma and two with cutaneous melanoma. Study-wide findings and caveats: CD8+ T cells were the subset that, on average, had more expanded clones than CD4+.

Between the trimmed V and J ends, which lost 8 bases and 4 bases, there was a span of 15 bases. Per germline, CDR1 SGHKS and CDR2 YYEKEE (reference sequence). The CDR3 is 13 amino acids. Details on this clone: What it recognizes is unknown.

Only in-frame clones appear in the TCRdb table, and some are missing; sequencing was by immunoSEQ multiplex PCR. The sample holds more than 45,000 clones, roughly 80% seen once. The sequencing used CD4+ or CD8+ T cells sorted from blood, collected in a trial of the OX40 agonist ivuxolimab. The chain uses TRBV5-5 and TRBJ1-1, with D tentatively TRBD1 (5 bases). The TCR sequence derives from an adult with an advanced solid tumor such as melanoma, head and neck, liver or kidney cancer. The CDR3 is CASNLGPGTEAFF. CDR3 bases: TGTGCCAGTAATCTGGGGCCTGGCACTGAAGCTTTCTTT. Looking up the rest from reference TRBV5-5 and TRBJ1-1 gives the full variable domain: DAGVTQSPTHLIKTRGQQVTLRCSPISGHKSVSWYQQVLGQGPQFIFQYYEKEERGRGNFPDRFSARQFPNYSSELNVNALLLGDSALYLCASNLGPGTEAFFGQGTRLTVV.